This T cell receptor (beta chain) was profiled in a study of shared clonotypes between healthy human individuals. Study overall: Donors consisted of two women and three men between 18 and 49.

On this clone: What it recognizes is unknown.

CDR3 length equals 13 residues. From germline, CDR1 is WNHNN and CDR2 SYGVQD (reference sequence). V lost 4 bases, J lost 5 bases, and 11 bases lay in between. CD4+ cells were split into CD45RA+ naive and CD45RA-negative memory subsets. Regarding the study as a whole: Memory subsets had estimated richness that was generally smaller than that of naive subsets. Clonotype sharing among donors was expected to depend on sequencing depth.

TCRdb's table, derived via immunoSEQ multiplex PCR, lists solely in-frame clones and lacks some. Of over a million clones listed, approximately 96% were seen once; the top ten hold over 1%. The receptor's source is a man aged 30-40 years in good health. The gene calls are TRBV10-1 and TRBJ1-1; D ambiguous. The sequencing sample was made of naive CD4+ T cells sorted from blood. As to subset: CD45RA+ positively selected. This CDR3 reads CASSVGWRTEAFF. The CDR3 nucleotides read TGCGCCAGCAGTGTGGGGTGGCGGACTGAAGCTTTCTTT.